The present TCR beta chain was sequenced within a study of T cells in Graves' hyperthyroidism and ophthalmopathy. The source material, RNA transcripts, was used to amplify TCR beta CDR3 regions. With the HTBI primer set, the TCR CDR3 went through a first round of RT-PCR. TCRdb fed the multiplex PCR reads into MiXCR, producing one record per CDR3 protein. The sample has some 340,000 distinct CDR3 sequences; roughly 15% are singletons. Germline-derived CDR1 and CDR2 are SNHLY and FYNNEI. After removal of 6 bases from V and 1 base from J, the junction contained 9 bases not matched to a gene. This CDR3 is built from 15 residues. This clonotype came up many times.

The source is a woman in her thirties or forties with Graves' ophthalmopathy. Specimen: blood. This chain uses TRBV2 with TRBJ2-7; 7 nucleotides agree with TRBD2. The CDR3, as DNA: TGTGCCAGCAGCTCGGGGGGTGGTCGGTCCTACGAGCAGTACTTC. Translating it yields CASSSGGGRSYEQYF.